This TCR beta chain emerged from a study of T cells after posttransplantation cyclophosphamide (dated by TCRdb to 2016 to 2018). Notes on the research overall: Using TRB sequencing, the study followed how the T cell repertoire reconstituted after myeloablative bone marrow transplantation in which posttransplantation cyclophosphamide served as GVHD prophylaxis. Samples from around 35 PTCy-treated patients and under 20 related bone marrow donors of those patients were subjected to antigen receptor sequencing. Blood from every one of the roughly 33 PTCy patients who had 1-year posttransplant specimens underwent TRB sequencing. TRB sequencing was also done on up to 3 additional blood samples from 2 to 5.2 years after transplant in 3 patients, and on pretransplant blood from 4 patients. Because TRA and TRB clonality correlated tightly in fewer than ten samples, later TCR analyses were limited to TRB. Public TRB sequences were searched against a database of over 3,600 sequences associated with responses to pathogens, tumor antigens, self-antigens and alloantigens.

Trimming takes 0 bases from V and 5 bases from J, and the germline ends sit 14 bases apart. Based on the germline V gene, the CDR1 and CDR2 sequences are SGDLS and YYNGEE. The CDR3 runs 15 residues from the cysteine to the phenylalanine. The read is trimmed to its CDR3 DNA, 45 bases read in frame from base 1. Results the study describes overall, beyond this receptor: The TRB repertoires of T cells infiltrating skin or the GI tract showed only limited overlap with the TRB repertoires found in blood. Across fewer than 50 patients, TRB clonality was highly associated with recipient CMV seropositivity and CMV reactivation, and diversity in PTCy patients was similar to diversity in CNI/methotrexate controls. Donor-recipient similarity was low at 1-2 months but rose over the first year, and later blood repertoires were often dominated by donor CD8+ memory clones.

The treatment or condition label of this sample denotes: high-dose cyclophosphamide on days +3 and +4 as single-agent GVHD prophylaxis. For conditioning, the PTCy patients got busulfan and fludarabine, then a related or unrelated marrow graft, followed by cyclophosphamide on days +3 and +4. The PTCy-treated patients were drawn from a prospective, multi-institutional clinical trial. Peripheral blood and bone marrow mononuclear cells were isolated by Ficoll-Hypaque density centrifugation and cryopreserved. CD4+ and CD8+ T cells, including naive and memory subsets, were sorted by FACS using a FACSAria II. Notes on this clone: It has no known antigen specificity. Per-base qualities were not stored, and no clone one base away is much larger.

TRB sequencing was run on genomic DNA with either the immunoSEQ assay at survey resolution or the hsTCRB kit. Concerning the study's data processing: The immunoSEQ software handled initial read processing, and the LymphoSeq R package was used for repertoire analyses. Clonality was calculated as 1 minus normalized Shannon entropy, and the Gini coefficient was also calculated for each TRB dataset. To infer phenotypes in unsorted samples, TRB sequences from sorted subsets of the recipient or donor were mapped onto the unsorted samples of the same recipient. TCRdb retrieved this table from immuneACCESS and kept in-frame rearrangements only. Not all clones are present; in checked studies, unresolved V genes account for under half, and no reason is known for the remainder. D and trimming come from the DNA, and the V and J calls and clone size come from that table. Recorded for this sample are tens of thousands of clones; around 80% of them occurred a single time. In total, the top ten clones hold roughly 7.4% of the sample.

The source of this sequence is a female patient in her thirties or forties who received an allogeneic stem cell transplant from a related donor, was CMV-positive, and had no GVHD. The graft donor may be the source of some T cells after a transplant. The specimen comprised CD4+ T cells sorted from blood, sampled about 1,900 days after a stem cell transplant with posttransplant cyclophosphamide. The chain was built from TRBV9 and TRBJ1-2, with a weak D call of TRBD1 (6 bases match). CDR3 protein: CASSVATGLGYGYTF. The nucleotides read TGTGCCAGCAGCGTAGCGACAGGTTTGGGGTATGGCTACACCTTC.